These 2 T cell receptor beta chains came from one sample sequenced in a study of blood T cell repertoires in COVID-19. Profiling relied on immunoSEQ multiplex PCR, and the TCRdb table lists in-frame clones only, not all of them. This table has about 200,000 clones, around 85% appearing once. Material: peripheral blood. These receptors all stem from a woman older than 75 with acute or convalescent COVID-19.

This clone was recorded once. The chain links TRBV11-2 to TRBJ1-1; no clear D gene. Per the germline V gene, CDR1 is SGHAT and CDR2 is FQNNGV. Trimming shortened V by 5 bases and J by 4 bases, and 14 bases separated the two germline ends. The CDR3 spans 14 residues. CDR3: CASSLTRSGTEAFF. The CDR3 bases are TGTGCCAGCAGCCTTACGAGGTCTGGCACTGAAGCTTTCTTT.

This sequence joins TRBV11-2 and TRBJ1-1, with D perhaps matching TRBD1 (5 bases). V lost 0 bases, J lost 6 bases, and 14 bases lay in between. Per the germline V gene, CDR1 is SGHAT and CDR2 is FQNNGV. The CDR3 sequence is 15 residues long. The CDR3 protein is CASSLDSGFWPEAFF. The CDR3, as DNA: TGTGCCAGCAGCTTAGATTCAGGGTTTTGGCCTGAAGCTTTCTTT.